Below, 22 T cell receptor beta chains from the same sample are listed, as sequenced in a study of cytomegalovirus exposure and HLA in healthy donors. 13 Jbeta primers and 60 Vbeta primers were used for the PCR. Measured with immunoSEQ multiplex PCR; TCRdb has only the in-frame clones, and not every one. The repertoire has roughly 200,000 clones, 77% of them found once; the top ten carry roughly 3.6%. The sequencing sample was made of PBMCs. The receptors derive from a woman aged 55-70 years in good health and CMV-seropositive.

This clone was seen a handful of times. The CDR3 loop is CASSLLGRTSSYNEQFF. The CDR3, as DNA: TGTGCCAGCAGCTTATTGGGCCGCACCTCATCCTACAATGAGCAGTTCTTC. J is TRBJ2-1 and V is TRBV7-9; D uncertain. V lost 2 bases to trimming and J lost 1 base, with 15 bases between them. The CDR3 is 17 amino acids. CDR1 is SEHNR and CDR2 is FQNEAQ in the germline V gene (reference sequence). The whole variable domain, filled in from reference TRBV7-9 and TRBJ2-1, reads DTGVSQNPRHKITKRGQNVTFRCDPISEHNRLYWYRQTLGQGPEFLTYFQNEAQLEKSRLLSDRFSAERPKGSFSTLEIQRTEQGDSAMYLCASSLLGRTSSYNEQFFGPGTRLTVL.

The chain uses TRBV7-8 and TRBJ2-1; TRBD1 matches at 9 bases. J was trimmed by 7 bases and V by 5 bases; bases with no gene match: 12. The V gene's germline CDR1 is SGHVS and CDR2 FQNEAQ. The CDR3 covers 16 residues. CDR3 nucleotide sequence: TGTGCCAGCAGCGCGAACCGGGACAGGGTATCTAATGAGCAGTTCTTC. It translates to CASSANRDRVSNEQFF.

The chain recombines TRBV5-6 with TRBJ2-3; TRBD2 agrees at 7 bases. Per germline, CDR1 SGHDT and CDR2 YYEEEE. J gave up 5 bases and V 4 bases, and 19 bases lay outside the gene matches. The CDR3 spans 18 residues. The CDR3 spells CASSRLMLGLPGGDTQYF. CDR3 nucleotide sequence: TGTGCCAGCAGCCGGTTAATGTTGGGACTACCGGGTGGAGATACGCAGTATTTT.

The V and J genes are TRBV18 and TRBJ1-2; D is possibly TRBD1 (5 bases). V dropped 3 bases and J dropped 8 bases, with 13 bases sitting between them. CDR1 and CDR2 from the germline V gene are KGHSH and LQKENI. The CDR3 is made up of 13 amino acids. The CDR3 sequence: CASSPTQDHGYTF. The CDR3 nucleotides read TGTGCCAGCTCACCGACACAGGATCACGGCTACACCTTC.

The CDR3 DNA sequence: TGTGCCAGCAAACGACAGGGAGGCTATGGCTACACCTTC. Amino acids: CASKRQGGYGYTF. The V gene is TRBV28, the J gene TRBJ1-2; 7 nucleotides match TRBD1. The CDR3 has 13 residues. From germline, CDR1 is MDHEN and CDR2 SYDVKM. Trimming at V came to 7 bases and at J to 4 bases, leaving 6 bases not matched to a gene.

The chain joins TRBV30 to TRBJ1-5; perhaps TRBD1 as D (6 bases). Trimming left V 2 bases short and J 2 bases short, with 16 bases between. The germline gives CDR1 GTSNPN, CDR2 SVGIG (reference sequence). The CDR3 length is 16 residues. The CDR3 DNA reads as TGTGCCTGGAGTCTAAGGGGGGGTCGAGGCAATCAGCCCCAGCATTTT. Protein sequence: CAWSLRGGRGNQPQHF.

The chain uses TRBV5-1 and TRBJ2-3; tentatively, D is TRBD2 (6 bases). CDR1 is SGHRS and CDR2 is YFSETQ in the germline V gene. V gave up 2 bases and J gave up 4 bases, with 11 bases separating them. This CDR3 has 14 amino acids. This chain's CDR3 is CASSFQSGSDTQYF. CDR3 bases: TGCGCCAGCAGCTTTCAGAGCGGGTCAGATACGCAGTATTTT.

J is TRBJ2-2 and V is TRBV5-6, with D unclear. This CDR3 has 16 residues. CDR1 is SGHDT and CDR2 is YYEEEE in the germline V gene. The V end was cut by 1 base, the J end by 0 bases, with 10 bases between. DNA of the CDR3: TGTGCCAGCAGCTTGAGACCAGGCTCGAACACCGGGGAGCTGTTTTTT. Its protein is CASSLRPGSNTGELFF.

This clone was seen a handful of times. The V and J genes are TRBV11-2 and TRBJ1-1; D uncertain. Trimming shortened V by 2 bases and J by 1 base, and 5 bases separated the two germline ends. Germline values: CDR1 SGHAT, CDR2 FQNNGV. This CDR3 comprises 13 residues. The CDR3 region is CASSLQENTEAFF. In DNA form, the CDR3 reads TGTGCCAGCAGCTTACAGGAGAACACTGAAGCTTTCTTT.

The rearrangement joins TRBV2 to TRBJ2-5; D gene uncertain. V was clipped by 4 bases and J by 3 bases, with 6 bases between them. The CDR3 runs 12 residues. Germline CDR1 reads SNHLY; CDR2 reads FYNNEI. The CDR3 bases are TGTGCCAGCAGTGCCGAGGAAGAGACCCAGTACTTC. It yields the protein CASSAEEETQYF.

This chain uses TRBV7-6 with TRBJ1-6; 8 bases align to TRBD1. Per germline, CDR1 SGHVS and CDR2 FNYEAQ. CDR3 size: 15 residues. Trimming cost V 4 bases and J 7 bases; bases outside gene matches: 6. The CDR3 DNA follows: TGTGCCAGCAGCTCTCTAGGGACAGGCAATTCACCCCTCCACTTT. Protein sequence: CASSSLGTGNSPLHF.

V and J are TRBV28 and TRBJ2-2, with 8 bases fitting TRBD2. The V gene end was trimmed by 6 bases and the J gene end by 7 bases; junction bases not matched to a gene: 16. This CDR3 is 17 amino acids long. The germline V gene has CDR1 MDHEN and CDR2 SYDVKM. This chain's CDR3 is CASRPLIGSGRNGELFF. CDR3 DNA sequence: TGTGCCAGCAGACCCCTAATCGGAAGCGGGAGAAACGGGGAGCTGTTTTTT.

This clone showed up just a few times. The rearrangement links TRBV10-2 to TRBJ2-2; possible D gene TRBD1, 6 bases. This CDR3 has 14 residues. Trimming pared 5 bases from V and 4 bases from J, leaving 11 bases between. Per germline, CDR1 WSHSY and CDR2 SAAADI. The CDR3 coding sequence is TGCGCCAGCAGTAAAGGACAGAGCACCGGGGAGCTGTTTTTT. Its translation is CASSKGQSTGELFF.

This clone was counted a few times. This chain connects TRBV28 to TRBJ2-1, with D uncertain. Trimming took 7 bases from V and 6 from J, leaving 16 bases between them. The CDR3 loop spans 14 amino acids. Germline loops: CDR1 MDHEN, CDR2 SYDVKM. CDR3 amino acids: CASTPGGSGNEQFF. In nucleotides, the CDR3 is TGTGCCAGCACCCCCGGCGGTTCCGGCAATGAGCAGTTCTTC. Variable domain in full (rest from reference TRBV28 and TRBJ2-1): DVKVTQSSRYLVKRTGEKVFLECVQDMDHENMFWYRQDPGLGLRLIYFSYDVKMKEKGDIPEGYSVSREKKERFSLILESASTNQTSMYLCASTPGGSGNEQFFGPGTRLTVL.

This clone was seen only a few times. The chain recombines TRBV5-1 with TRBJ1-1; D remains unclear. Trimming pared 0 bases from V and 3 bases from J, leaving 6 bases between. The CDR3 is 13 residues long. Germline V gene sequence: CDR1 SGHRS, CDR2 YFSETQ. The CDR3 DNA follows: TGCGCCAGCAGCTTGGACACAGACACTGAAGCTTTCTTT. Its protein is CASSLDTDTEAFF.

This clone has only a few counts. The chain has TRBV6-5 and TRBJ2-7, with a weak D call TRBD2 (6 bases). The germline CDR1 and CDR2 sequences are MNHEY and SVGAGI. The V and J ends lost 6 bases and 7 bases respectively, with 10 bases between them. The CDR3 spans 11 residues. The CDR3 nucleotides are TGTGCCAGCAGCAAAGGAGGGGAGCAGTACTTC. This encodes CASSKGGEQYF.

The chain uses TRBV5-1 and TRBJ2-3, with 10 bases identical to TRBD2. Germline CDR1 and CDR2: SGHRS and YFSETQ. The V gene end was trimmed by 4 bases and the J gene end by 4 bases; junction bases not matched to a gene: 6. The CDR3 contains 15 residues. The CDR3, as DNA: TGCGCCAGCAGCGCCACTAGCGGGAACTCAGATACGCAGTATTTT. Protein sequence: CASSATSGNSDTQYF.

V is TRBV6-1 and J is TRBJ2-1, with a possible D match to TRBD2 (6 bases). The V and J ends lost 4 bases and 9 bases respectively, with 19 bases between them. The CDR3 runs 15 residues. CDR1 is MNHNS, CDR2 SASEGT, per germline. CDR3 residues: CASSGMGLPLTEQFF. The CDR3 nucleotides are TGTGCCAGCAGTGGAATGGGACTTCCTTTAACTGAGCAGTTCTTC.

This chain links TRBV4-1 with TRBJ2-5, with a tentative D call TRBD2 (6 bases). Germline V gene data show CDR1 as MGHRA and CDR2 as YSYEKL. The CDR3 runs 13 residues. With 1 base removed from V and 11 bases from J, the gap between germline ends came to 14 bases. DNA for the CDR3: TGCGCCAGCAGCCAAGGCTACAGCCGGGAGCAGTACTTC. Its translation is CASSQGYSREQYF.

The chain employs TRBV30 and TRBJ2-1; 7 bases match TRBD1. Trimming removed 2 bases from V and 13 bases from J; junction bases left unmatched: 8. Per germline, CDR1 GTSNPN and CDR2 SVGIG (reference sequence). The CDR3 totals 12 residues. The CDR3 coding sequence is TGTGCCTGGAGTCCCAGGGACAGTGAACAGTTCTTC. Protein: CAWSPRDSEQFF.

The chain is built from TRBV28 and TRBJ1-2, with D possibly matching TRBD1 (5 bases). V was shortened by 7 bases and J by 7 bases, with 19 bases between the two germline ends. Per germline, CDR1 MDHEN and CDR2 SYDVKM. CDR3 length equals 14 residues. The DNA of the CDR3 is TGTGCCAGCAAAAACCCTGGAGGGGCGGGTGGCTACACCTTC. Its translation is CASKNPGGAGGYTF.

V gene TRBV15 combines with J gene TRBJ2-1; no firm D call. The V end lost 0 bases, the J end lost 10 bases, and 7 bases lay between the germline ends. Germline CDR1 reads LNHNV; CDR2 reads YYDKDF (reference sequence). This CDR3 has 12 amino acids. The CDR3 reads CATSREVGEQFF. The CDR3, as DNA: TGTGCCACCAGCAGAGAGGTTGGCGAGCAGTTCTTC.